The source of this T cell receptor beta chain is a study of blood T cell repertoires in COVID-19. Study-level background: Collection of acute and convalescent COVID-19 samples took place in the United States, Italy and Spain. Sample material is recorded as cDNA or gDNA derived from T cells, B-cell-depleted T cells, or PBMCs.

CDR1 and CDR2 (germline): KGHSH, LQKENI. Trimming removed 6 bases from V and 1 base from J; junction bases left unmatched: 4. This CDR3 region has 14 residues. Original handling: Amplification with reference gene primers provided the estimates of nucleated cell counts. Data came from immunoSEQ multiplex PCR; TCRdb stores just in-frame clones and leaves some out. From that table come the V and J calls and clone size; the DNA was used to work out D and trimming. The data hold tens of thousands of clones, with more than 80% observed a single time. The V call is TRBV18, the J call TRBJ2-5; TRBD2 matches 8 bases. The sequenced sample was peripheral blood. The sequence was collected from a woman older than 75 with active COVID-19. The CDR3 here is CASSRTSGQETQYF. The DNA for the CDR3 is TGTGCCAGCTCCCGAACTAGCGGCCAAGAGACCCAGTACTTC.